This T cell receptor (beta chain) was sequenced during a study of early T cells in non-severe SARS-CoV-2 infection. The CDR3 is 14 residues long. The germline V gene encodes CDR1 LNHDA and CDR2 SQIVND (reference sequence). V lost 6 bases and J lost 3; bases outside the gene matches: 3. TCRdb used MiXCR to reprocess the 5' RACE reads, holding one entry per CDR3 protein. The data show 85,000 to 100,000 distinct CDR3 sequences, approximately 10% seen once. The sample here was whole blood, taken at baseline. V usage is TRBV19 and J usage is TRBJ2-2, with 8 bases aligning to TRBD1. This clonotype originated in an adult who was a healthcare worker with PCR-confirmed SARS-CoV-2 infection or an uninfected control (not recorded which). CDR3 DNA sequence: TGTGCCAGTAGAGACAGGGGTGACACCGGGGAGCTGTTTTTT. Translation gives CASRDRGDTGELFF.